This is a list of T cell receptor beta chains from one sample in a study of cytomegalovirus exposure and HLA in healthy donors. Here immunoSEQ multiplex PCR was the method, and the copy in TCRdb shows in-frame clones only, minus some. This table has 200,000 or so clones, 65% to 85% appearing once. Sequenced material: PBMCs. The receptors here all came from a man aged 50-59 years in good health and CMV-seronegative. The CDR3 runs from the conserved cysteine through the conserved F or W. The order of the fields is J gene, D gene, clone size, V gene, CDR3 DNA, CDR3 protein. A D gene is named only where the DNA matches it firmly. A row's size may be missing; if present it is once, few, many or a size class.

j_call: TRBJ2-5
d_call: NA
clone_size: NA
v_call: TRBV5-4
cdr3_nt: TGTGCCAGCAGCCTGACGGGAATAGAGACCCAGTACTTC
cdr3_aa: CASSLTGIETQYF

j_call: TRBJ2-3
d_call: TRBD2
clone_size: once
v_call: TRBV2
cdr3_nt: TGTGCCAGCGGCAGGGCTAGCGGAAATACGCAGTATTTT
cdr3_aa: CASGRASGNTQYF

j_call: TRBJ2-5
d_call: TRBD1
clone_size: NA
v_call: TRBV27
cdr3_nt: TGTGCCAGCAGTTCCGGACAGGGATTAGGCGGAACCCAAGAGACCCAGTACTTC
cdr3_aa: CASSSGQGLGGTQETQYF

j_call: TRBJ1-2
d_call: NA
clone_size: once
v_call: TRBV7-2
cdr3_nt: TGTGCCAGCAGCTTGGGGAGGGCCAAATCAAGCTATGGCTACACCTTC
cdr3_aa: CASSLGRAKSSYGYTF

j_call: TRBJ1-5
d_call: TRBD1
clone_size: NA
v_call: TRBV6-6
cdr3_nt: TGTGCCACCCGGACAGGAGTTAGCAATCAGCCCCAGCATTTT
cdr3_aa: CATRTGVSNQPQHF

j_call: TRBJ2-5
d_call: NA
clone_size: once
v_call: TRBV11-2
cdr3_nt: TGTGCCAGCAGCCACCCGGGACTTATAGGGACCCAGTACTTC
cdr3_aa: CASSHPGLIGTQYF

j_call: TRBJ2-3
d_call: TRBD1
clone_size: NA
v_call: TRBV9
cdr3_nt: TGTGCCAGCAGCGTAGGGGACAGGGGTATTTCAGATACGCAGTATTTT
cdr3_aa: CASSVGDRGISDTQYF

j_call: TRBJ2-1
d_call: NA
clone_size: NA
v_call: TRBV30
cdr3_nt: TGTGCCTGGAGCGGTTGGCTAGCCGGTGATGAGCAGTTCTTC
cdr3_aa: CAWSGWLAGDEQFF

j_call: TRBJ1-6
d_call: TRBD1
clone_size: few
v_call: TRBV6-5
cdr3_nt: TGTGCCAGCAGCGGACAGGGACGCTCACCCCTCCACTTT
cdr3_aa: CASSGQGRSPLHF

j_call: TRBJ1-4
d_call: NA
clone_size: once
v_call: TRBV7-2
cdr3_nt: TGTGCCAGCAGCTTAAACCAACAGGGTGGAGAAAAACTGTTTTTT
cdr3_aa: CASSLNQQGGEKLFF

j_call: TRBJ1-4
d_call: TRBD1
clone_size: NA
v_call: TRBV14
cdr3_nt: TGTGCCAGCAGCCCCGGACAGGGTTACGAAAAACTGTTTTTT
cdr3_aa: CASSPGQGYEKLFF

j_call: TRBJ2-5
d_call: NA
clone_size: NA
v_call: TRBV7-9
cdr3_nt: TGTGCCAGCAGCCCTAGTGGGGGCTTTGAAGAGACCCAGTACTTC
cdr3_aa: CASSPSGGFEETQYF

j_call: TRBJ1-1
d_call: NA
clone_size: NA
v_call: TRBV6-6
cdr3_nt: TGTGCCAGCAGTTACTCTCGGGGGAACACTGAAGCTTTCTTT
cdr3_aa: CASSYSRGNTEAFF

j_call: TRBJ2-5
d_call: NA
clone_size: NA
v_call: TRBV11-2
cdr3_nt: TGTGCCAGCAGCCCCCGGGAGACCCAGTACTTC
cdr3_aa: CASSPRETQYF

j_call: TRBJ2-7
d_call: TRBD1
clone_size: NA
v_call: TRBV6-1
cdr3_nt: TGTGCCAGCGGCGGACAGGGGAACTACGAGCAGTACTTC
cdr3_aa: CASGGQGNYEQYF

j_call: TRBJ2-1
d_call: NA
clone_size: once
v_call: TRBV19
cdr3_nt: TGTGCCAGTAGTATCCGCAGGGTCAATGAGCAGTTCTTC
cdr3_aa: CASSIRRVNEQFF

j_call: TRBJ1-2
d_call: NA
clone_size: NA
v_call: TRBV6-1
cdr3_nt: TGTGCCAGCTTCCAGACAGGCGCGAAAGGCGGAGGCTACACCTTC
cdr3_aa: CASFQTGAKGGGYTF

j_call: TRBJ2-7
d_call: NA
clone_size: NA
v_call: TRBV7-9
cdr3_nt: TGTTCCAGCAGCTACGACAGTCAGCAGTACTTC
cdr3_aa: CSSSYDSQQYF

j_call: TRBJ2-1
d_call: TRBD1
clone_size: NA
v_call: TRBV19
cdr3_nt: TGTGCCAGTAGTTTCCAGGGGGCTGCCTACAATGAGCAGTTCTTC
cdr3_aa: CASSFQGAAYNEQFF

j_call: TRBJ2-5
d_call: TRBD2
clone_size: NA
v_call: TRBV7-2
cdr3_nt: TGTGCCAGCAGCCGCGGGGGAGGGGAGACCCAGTACTTC
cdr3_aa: CASSRGGGETQYF

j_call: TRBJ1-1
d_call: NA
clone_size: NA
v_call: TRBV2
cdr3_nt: TGTGCCAGCAGTGAGGGCGGGGGGACTGAAGCTTTCTTT
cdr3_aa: CASSEGGGTEAFF

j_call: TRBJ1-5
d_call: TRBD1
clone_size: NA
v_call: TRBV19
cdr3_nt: TGTGCCAGTCGAGGACAGGGCCGTAATCAGCCCCAGCATTTT
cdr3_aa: CASRGQGRNQPQHF

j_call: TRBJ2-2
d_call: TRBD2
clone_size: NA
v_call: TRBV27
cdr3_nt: TGTGCCAGCAGTTCGTGGGGGGGGTACACCGGGGAGCTGTTTTTT
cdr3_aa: CASSSWGGYTGELFF

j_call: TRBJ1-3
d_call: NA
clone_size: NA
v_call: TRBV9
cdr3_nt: TGTGCCAGCAGCGCTTCAACAGGGACCGGAAACACCATATATTTT
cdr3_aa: CASSASTGTGNTIYF

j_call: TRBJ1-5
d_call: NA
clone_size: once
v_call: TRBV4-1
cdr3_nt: TGCGCCAGCAGCCAAGACAGGGCGGGCAATCAGCCCCAGCATTTT
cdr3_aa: CASSQDRAGNQPQHF

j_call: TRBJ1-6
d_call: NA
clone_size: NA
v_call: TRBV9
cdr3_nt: TGTGCCAGCAGCGTAAGGGAGGGCAATTCACCCCTCCACTTT
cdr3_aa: CASSVREGNSPLHF

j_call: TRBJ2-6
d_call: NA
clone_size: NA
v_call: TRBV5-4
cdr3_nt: TGTGCCAGCAGCTTGGGCGGCTCATCTGGGGCCAACGTCCTGACTTTC
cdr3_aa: CASSLGGSSGANVLTF

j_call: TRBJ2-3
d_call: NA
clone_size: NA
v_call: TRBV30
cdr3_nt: TGTGCCTGGAGTAGCTCCACAGATACGCAGTATTTT
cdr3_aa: CAWSSSTDTQYF

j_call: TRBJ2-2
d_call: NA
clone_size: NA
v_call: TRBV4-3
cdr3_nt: TGCGCCAGCAGCCCCGAATCAGCGGCGAACACCGGGGAGCTGTTTTTT
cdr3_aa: CASSPESAANTGELFF

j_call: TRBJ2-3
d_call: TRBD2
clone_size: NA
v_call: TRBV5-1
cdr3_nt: TGCGCCAGCAGCCAGACTAGCGGGGGGGCCTCAGATACGCAGTATTTT
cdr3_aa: CASSQTSGGASDTQYF

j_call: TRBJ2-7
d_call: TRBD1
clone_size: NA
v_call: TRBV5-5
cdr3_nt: TGTGCCAGCAGCCTAGGGACAGCCCAATACGAGCAGTACTTC
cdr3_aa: CASSLGTAQYEQYF

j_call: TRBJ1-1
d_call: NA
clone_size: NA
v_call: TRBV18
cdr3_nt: TGTGCCAGCTCACAACTGATGACCGGGGGGAACACTGAAGCTTTCTTT
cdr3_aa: CASSQLMTGGNTEAFF

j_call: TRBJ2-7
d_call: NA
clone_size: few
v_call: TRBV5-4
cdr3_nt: TGTGCCAGCAGCTTGGCTCCAGGTGGGGGCCTCCTCTACGAGCAGTACTTC
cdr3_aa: CASSLAPGGGLLYEQYF

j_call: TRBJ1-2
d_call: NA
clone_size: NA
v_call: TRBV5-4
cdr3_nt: TGTGCCAGCAGCTTGTCCCCAGGGGTGGCTAACTATGGCTACACCTTC
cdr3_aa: CASSLSPGVANYGYTF

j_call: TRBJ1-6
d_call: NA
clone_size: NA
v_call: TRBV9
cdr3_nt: TGTGCCAGCAGCGTAGGCCCTCAACGGGTCTATAATTCACCCCTCCACTTT
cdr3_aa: CASSVGPQRVYNSPLHF

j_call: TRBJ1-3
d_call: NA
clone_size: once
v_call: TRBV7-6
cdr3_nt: TGTGCCAGCAGCTTAACTGGCGGGGGAAACACCATATATTTT
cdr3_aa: CASSLTGGGNTIYF

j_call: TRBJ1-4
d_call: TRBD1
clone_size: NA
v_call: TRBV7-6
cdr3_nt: TGTGCCAGCAGCTTAGACACAGGGGGCGGTGAAAAACTGTTTTTT
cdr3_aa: CASSLDTGGGEKLFF